This T cell receptor (beta chain) emerged from a study of neurological immune-mediated disorders. This CDR3 is 17 amino acids long. J lost 1 base, V lost 6 bases, and 8 bases had no gene match. Looked up from germline, CDR1 is MDHEN and CDR2 is SYDVKM. The cDNA was synthesized by means of template-switch 5'RACE, which was carried out with 10-nucleotide random UMIs. TCRdb redid the calling of the 5' RACE reads with MiXCR, one entry per CDR3 protein. The sample has about 21,000 distinct CDR3 sequences, roughly 15% seen once. This clonotype was picked up many times. Specimen: PBMCs. The rearrangement joins TRBV28 to TRBJ2-2, with 10 bases aligning to TRBD1. This TCR was recovered from a female donor with HTLV-1-associated myelopathy (HAM/TSP). CDR3 DNA: TGTGCCAGCAGGCAGACAGGGGGCCTGTTGAACACCGGGGAGCTGTTTTTT. This codes for CASRQTGGLLNTGELFF.